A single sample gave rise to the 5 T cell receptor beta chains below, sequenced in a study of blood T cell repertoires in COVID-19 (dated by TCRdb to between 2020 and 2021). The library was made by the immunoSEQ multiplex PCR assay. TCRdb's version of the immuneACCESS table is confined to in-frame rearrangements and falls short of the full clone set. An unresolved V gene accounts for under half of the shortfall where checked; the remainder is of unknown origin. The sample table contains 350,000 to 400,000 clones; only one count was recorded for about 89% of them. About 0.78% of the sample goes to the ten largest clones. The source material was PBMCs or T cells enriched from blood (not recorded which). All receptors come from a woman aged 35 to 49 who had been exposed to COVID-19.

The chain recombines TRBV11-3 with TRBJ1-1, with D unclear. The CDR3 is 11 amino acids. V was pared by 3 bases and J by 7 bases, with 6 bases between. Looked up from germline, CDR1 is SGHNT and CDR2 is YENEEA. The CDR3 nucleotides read TGTGCCAGCAGCTTGGAGAATGAAGCTTTCTTT. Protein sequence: CASSLENEAFF.

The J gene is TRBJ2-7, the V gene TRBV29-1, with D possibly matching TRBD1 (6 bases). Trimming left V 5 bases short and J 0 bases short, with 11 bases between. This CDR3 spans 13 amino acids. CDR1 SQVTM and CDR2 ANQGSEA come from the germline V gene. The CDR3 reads CSVIGQNSYEQYF. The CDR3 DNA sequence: TGCAGCGTTATTGGACAGAACTCCTACGAGCAGTACTTC.

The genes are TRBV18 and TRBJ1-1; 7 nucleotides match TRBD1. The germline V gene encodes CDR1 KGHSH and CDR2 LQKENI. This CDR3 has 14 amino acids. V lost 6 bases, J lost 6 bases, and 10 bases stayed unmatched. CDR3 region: CASSPKTGAAEAFF. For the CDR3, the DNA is TGTGCCAGCTCGCCTAAAACAGGGGCCGCTGAAGCTTTCTTT.

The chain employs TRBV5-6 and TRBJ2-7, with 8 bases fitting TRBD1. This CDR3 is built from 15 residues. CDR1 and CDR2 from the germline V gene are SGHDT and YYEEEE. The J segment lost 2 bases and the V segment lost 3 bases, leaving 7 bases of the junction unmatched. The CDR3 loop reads CASSSRWTGTYEQYF. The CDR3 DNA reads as TGTGCCAGCAGCTCCCGATGGACAGGGACCTACGAGCAGTACTTC.

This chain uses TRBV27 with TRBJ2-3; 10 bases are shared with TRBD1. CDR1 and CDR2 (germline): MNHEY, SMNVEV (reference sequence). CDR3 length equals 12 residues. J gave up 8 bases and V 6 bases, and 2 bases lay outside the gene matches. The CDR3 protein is CASRTGGGTQYF. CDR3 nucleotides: TGTGCCAGCAGGACAGGGGGCGGTACGCAGTATTTT.